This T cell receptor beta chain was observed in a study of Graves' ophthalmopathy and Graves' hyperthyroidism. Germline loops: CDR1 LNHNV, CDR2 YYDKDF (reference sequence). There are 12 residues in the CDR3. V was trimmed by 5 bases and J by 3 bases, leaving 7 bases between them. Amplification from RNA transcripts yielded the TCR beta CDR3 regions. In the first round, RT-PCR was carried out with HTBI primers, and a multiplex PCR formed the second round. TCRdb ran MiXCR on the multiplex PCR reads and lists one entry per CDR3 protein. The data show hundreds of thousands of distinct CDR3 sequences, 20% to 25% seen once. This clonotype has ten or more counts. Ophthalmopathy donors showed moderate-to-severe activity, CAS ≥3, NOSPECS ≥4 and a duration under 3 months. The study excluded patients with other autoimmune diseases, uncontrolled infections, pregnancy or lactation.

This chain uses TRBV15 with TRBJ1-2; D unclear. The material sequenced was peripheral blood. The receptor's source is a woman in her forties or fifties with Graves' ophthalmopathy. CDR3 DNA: TGTGCCACCAGCTTATCCGACTATGGCTACACCTTC. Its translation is CATSLSDYGYTF.